This entry lists 8 T cell receptor beta chains sequenced from one sample in a study of cytomegalovirus exposure and HLA in healthy donors. A multiplex PCR was run with 60 Vbeta primers and 13 Jbeta primers. Here immunoSEQ multiplex PCR was the method, and the copy in TCRdb shows in-frame clones only, minus some. The table shows hundreds of thousands of clones, with around 66% occurring only once. Sequencing was performed on PBMCs. These receptors were taken from a female donor in good health and CMV-seronegative.

CDR3 in DNA: TGTGTCGTCAGGGGGCCTTCCTACGAGCAGTACTTC. Protein product: CVVRGPSYEQYF. The chain couples TRBV28 to TRBJ2-7, with 8 bases matching TRBD1. The CDR3 has 12 amino acids. In germline, CDR1 is MDHEN, CDR2 SYDVKM.

This clone was picked up a small number of times. The V gene is TRBV29-1, the J gene TRBJ2-2, with 8 bases fitting TRBD2. The CDR3 runs to 14 residues. Looked up from germline, CDR1 is SQVTM and CDR2 is ANQGSEA. J gave up 0 bases and V 8 bases, and 5 bases lay outside the gene matches. In nucleotides, the CDR3 is TGCAGCACCACTAGCGGAGCGAACACCGGGGAGCTGTTTTTT. It yields the protein CSTTSGANTGELFF.

V gene TRBV7-9 combines with J gene TRBJ2-2; no clear D. Trimming removed 5 bases from V and 4 bases from J, with 14 bases in between. Germline loops: CDR1 SEHNR, CDR2 FQNEAQ (reference sequence). The CDR3 length is 15 residues. CDR3 in amino acids: CASSTYSLATGELFF. The CDR3 DNA follows: TGTGCCAGCAGCACTTACAGTTTGGCCACCGGGGAGCTGTTTTTT.

The rearrangement uses TRBV5-1 and TRBJ2-5, with D possibly TRBD1 on 5 matching bases. Between the trimmed V and J ends, which lost 0 bases and 5 bases, there was a span of 8 bases. This CDR3 region has 13 residues. Germline CDR1 is SGHRS and CDR2 is YFSETQ. The CDR3 reads CASSLEGQETQYF. The CDR3 bases are TGCGCCAGCAGCTTGGAGGGGCAGGAGACCCAGTACTTC.

CDR3 loop: CASSSSGVDTQYF. CDR3 DNA sequence: TGTGCCAGCAGCTCTAGCGGGGTCGATACGCAGTATTTT. The chain couples TRBV7-2 to TRBJ2-3, with 9 bases lining up with TRBD2. CDR1 is SGHTA, CDR2 FQGNSA, per germline. The CDR3 extends over 13 amino acids. V was pared by 4 bases and J by 6 bases, with 2 bases of the junction left unmatched.

The chain combines TRBV13 with TRBJ2-1; 7 nucleotides agree with TRBD1. After removal of 1 base from V and 6 bases from J, the junction contained 6 bases not matched to a gene. The CDR3 is made up of 15 amino acids. Germline V gene lookup returns CDR1 PRHDT and CDR2 FYEKMQ (reference sequence). As DNA, the CDR3 is TGTGCCAGCAGCTTAGAAGACACAGGGGTCAATGAGCAGTTCTTC. This encodes CASSLEDTGVNEQFF.

This clone was counted a single time. The chain is built from TRBV5-4 and TRBJ1-5; no reliable D call. Germline V gene data show CDR1 as SGHNT and CDR2 as YYREEE (reference sequence). The CDR3 spans 17 residues. V was shortened by 2 bases and J by 0 bases, with 15 bases between the two germline ends. The CDR3 DNA is TGTGCCAGCAGCTTCGGTGGTCTAGGTTATAGCAATCAGCCCCAGCATTTT. It yields the protein CASSFGGLGYSNQPQHF.

This chain uses TRBV7-9 with TRBJ2-1; TRBD2 is a possible D gene (5 bases). The V gene's germline CDR1 is SEHNR and CDR2 FQNEAQ (reference sequence). The CDR3 consists of 14 residues. V gave up 2 bases and J gave up 10 bases, with 15 bases separating them. For the CDR3, the DNA is TGTGCCAGCAGCTTATTGTCGGTGGACTGGGAGCAGTTCTTC. It translates to CASSLLSVDWEQFF.